This entry features one TCR beta chain sequence. The germline V gene has CDR1 SEHNR and CDR2 FQNEAQ (reference sequence). The CDR3 spans 12 residues. Every isolated RNA sample was fully reverse transcribed, so sequencing captured expressed TCRB transcripts. Produced via immunoSEQ multiplex PCR; TCRdb's table is partial and in-frame only. This table holds about 220,000 clones, approximately 11% found once. The data originate from a study of beta chain features in type 1 diabetes. This sequence was found in a man aged 18 to 29 in good health. This rearrangement joins TRBV7-9 to TRBJ2-5; D gene uncertain. The DNA end is a closer match to TRBJ2-7, so the J assignment may be wrong. The specimen was central memory CD4+ T cells from blood. CDR3: CASGGRGYEQYF. DNA for the CDR3: TGTGCCAGCGGCGGCCGAGGCTACGAGCAGTACTTC.